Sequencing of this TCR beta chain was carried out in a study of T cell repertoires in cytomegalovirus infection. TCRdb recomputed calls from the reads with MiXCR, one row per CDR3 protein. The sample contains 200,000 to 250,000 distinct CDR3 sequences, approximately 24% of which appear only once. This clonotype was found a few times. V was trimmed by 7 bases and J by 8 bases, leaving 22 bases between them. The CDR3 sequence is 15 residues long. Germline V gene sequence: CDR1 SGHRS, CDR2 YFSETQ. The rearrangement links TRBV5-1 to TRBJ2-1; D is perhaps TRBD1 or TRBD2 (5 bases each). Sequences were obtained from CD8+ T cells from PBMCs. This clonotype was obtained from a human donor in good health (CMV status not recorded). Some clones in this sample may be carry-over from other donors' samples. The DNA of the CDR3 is TGCGCCAGCTCCAGGGAGAACCCGGGCATAGATGAGCAGTTCTTC. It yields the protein CASSRENPGIDEQFF.